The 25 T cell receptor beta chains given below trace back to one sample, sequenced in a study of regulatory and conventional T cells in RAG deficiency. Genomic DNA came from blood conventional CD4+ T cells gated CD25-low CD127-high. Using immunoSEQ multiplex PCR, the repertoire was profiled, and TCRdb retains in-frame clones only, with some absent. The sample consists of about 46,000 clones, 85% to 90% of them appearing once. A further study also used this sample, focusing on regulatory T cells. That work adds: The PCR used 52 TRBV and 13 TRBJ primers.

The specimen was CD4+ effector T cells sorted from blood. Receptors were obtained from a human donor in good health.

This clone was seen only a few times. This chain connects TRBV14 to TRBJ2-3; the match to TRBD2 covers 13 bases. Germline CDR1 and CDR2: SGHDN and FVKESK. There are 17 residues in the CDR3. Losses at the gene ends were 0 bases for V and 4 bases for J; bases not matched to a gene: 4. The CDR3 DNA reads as TGTGCCAGCAGCCAAGAATGGGGACTAGCGGGACCAGATACGCAGTATTTT. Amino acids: CASSQEWGLAGPDTQYF. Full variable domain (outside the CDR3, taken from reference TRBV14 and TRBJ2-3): EAGVTQFPSHSVIEKGQTVTLRCDPISGHDNLYWYRRVMGKEIKFLLHFVKESKQDESGMPNNRFLAERTGGTYSTLKVQPAELEDSGVYFCASSQEWGLAGPDTQYFGPGTRLTVL.

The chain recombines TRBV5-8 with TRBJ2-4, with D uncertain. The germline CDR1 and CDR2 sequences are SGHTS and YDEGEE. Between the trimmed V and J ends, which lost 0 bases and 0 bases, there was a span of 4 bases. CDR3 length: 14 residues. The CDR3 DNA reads TGTGCCAGCAGCTTGGACCTAGCCAAAAACATTCAGTACTTC. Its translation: CASSLDLAKNIQYF.

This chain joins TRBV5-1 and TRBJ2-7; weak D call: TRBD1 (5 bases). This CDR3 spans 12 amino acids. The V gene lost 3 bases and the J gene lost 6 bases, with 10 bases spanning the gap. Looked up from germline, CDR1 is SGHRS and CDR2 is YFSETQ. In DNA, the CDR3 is TGCGCCAGCAGCTCCCAGGGTAGCGAGCAGTACTTC. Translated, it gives CASSSQGSEQYF.

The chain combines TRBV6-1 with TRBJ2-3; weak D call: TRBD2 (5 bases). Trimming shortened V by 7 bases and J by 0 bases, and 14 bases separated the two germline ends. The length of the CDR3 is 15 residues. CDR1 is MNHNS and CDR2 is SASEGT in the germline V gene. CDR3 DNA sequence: TGTGCCAGCAAAGGTGAACGGGGTAGCACAGATACGCAGTATTTT. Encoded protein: CASKGERGSTDTQYF.

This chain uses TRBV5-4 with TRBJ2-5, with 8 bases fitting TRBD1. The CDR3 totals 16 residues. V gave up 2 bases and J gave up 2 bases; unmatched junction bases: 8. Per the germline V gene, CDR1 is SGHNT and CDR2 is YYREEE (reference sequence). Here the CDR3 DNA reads TGTGCCAGCAGCTTTCCCAGGGGGCGGGCACAAGAGACCCAGTACTTC. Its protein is CASSFPRGRAQETQYF.

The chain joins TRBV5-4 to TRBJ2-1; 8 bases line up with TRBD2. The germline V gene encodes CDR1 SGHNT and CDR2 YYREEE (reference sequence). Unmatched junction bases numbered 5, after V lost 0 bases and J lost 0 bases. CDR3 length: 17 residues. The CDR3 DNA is TGTGCCAGCAGCTTGGCCTTAGCGGGGAGCTCCTACAATGAGCAGTTCTTC. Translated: CASSLALAGSSYNEQFF.

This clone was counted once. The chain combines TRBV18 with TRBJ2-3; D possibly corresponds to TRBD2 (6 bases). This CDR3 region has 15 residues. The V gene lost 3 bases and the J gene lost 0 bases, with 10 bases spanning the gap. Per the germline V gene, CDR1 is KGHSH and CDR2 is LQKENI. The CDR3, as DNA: TGTGCCAGCTCACCGCGGGAATCTAGCACAGATACGCAGTATTTT. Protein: CASSPRESSTDTQYF.

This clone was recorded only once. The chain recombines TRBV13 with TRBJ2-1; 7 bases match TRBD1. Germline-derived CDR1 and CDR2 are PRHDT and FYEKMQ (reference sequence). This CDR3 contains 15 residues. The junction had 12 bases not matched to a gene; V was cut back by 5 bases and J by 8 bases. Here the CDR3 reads CASSGPRVDRDEQFF. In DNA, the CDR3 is TGTGCCAGCAGCGGCCCCCGAGTCGACAGGGATGAGCAGTTCTTC.

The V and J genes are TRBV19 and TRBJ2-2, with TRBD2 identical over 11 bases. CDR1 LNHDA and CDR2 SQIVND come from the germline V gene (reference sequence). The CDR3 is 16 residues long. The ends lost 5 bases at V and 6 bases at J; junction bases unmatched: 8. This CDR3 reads CASSEELAGEAGELFF. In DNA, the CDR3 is TGTGCCAGTAGTGAGGAACTAGCGGGAGAAGCCGGGGAGCTGTTTTTT.

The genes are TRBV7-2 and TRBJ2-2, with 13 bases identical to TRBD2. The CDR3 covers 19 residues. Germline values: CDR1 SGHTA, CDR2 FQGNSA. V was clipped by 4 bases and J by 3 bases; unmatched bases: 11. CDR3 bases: TGTGCCAGCAGCTCATCGGGACTAGCGGGAAAGGTGGACACCGGGGAGCTGTTTTTT. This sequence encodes CASSSSGLAGKVDTGELFF.

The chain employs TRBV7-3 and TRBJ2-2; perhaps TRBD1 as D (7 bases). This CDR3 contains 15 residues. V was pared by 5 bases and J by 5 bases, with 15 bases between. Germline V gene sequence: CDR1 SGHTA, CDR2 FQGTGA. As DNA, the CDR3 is TGTGCCAGCAGCCCCGGACAGGCGGGGACCGGGGAGCTGTTTTTT. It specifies CASSPGQAGTGELFF.

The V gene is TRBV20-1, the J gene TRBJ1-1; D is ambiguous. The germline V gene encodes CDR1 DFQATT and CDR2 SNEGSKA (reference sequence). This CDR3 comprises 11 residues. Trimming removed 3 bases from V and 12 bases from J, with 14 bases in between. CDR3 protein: CSARKWPLTFF. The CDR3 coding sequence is TGCAGTGCTAGGAAATGGCCCCTAACTTTCTTT.

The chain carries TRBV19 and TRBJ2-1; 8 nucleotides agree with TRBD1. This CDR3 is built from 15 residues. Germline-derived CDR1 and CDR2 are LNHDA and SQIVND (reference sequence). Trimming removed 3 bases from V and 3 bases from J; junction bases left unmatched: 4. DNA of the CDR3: TGTGCCAGTAGTATTGCAGGGGGCGACTACAATGAGCAGTTCTTC. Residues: CASSIAGGDYNEQFF.

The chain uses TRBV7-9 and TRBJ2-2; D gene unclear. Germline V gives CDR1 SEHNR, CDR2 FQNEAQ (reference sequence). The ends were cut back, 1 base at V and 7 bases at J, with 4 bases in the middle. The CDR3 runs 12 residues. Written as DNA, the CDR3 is TGTGCCAGCAGCTTAGGCGTCGGGGAGCTGTTTTTT. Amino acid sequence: CASSLGVGELFF.

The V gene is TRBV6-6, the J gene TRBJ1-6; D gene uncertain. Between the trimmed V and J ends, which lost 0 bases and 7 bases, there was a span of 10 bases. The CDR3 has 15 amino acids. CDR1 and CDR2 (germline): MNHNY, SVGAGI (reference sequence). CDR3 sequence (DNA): TGTGCCAGCAGTTACTCGAACAGTCTGAATTCACCCCTCCACTTT. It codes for CASSYSNSLNSPLHF.

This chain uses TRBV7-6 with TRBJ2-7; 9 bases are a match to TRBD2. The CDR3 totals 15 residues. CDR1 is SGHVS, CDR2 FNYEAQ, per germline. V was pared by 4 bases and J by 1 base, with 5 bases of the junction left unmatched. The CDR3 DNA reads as TGTGCCAGCAGCTCCCCGACTAGCGGATCCTACGAGCAGTACTTC. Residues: CASSSPTSGSYEQYF.

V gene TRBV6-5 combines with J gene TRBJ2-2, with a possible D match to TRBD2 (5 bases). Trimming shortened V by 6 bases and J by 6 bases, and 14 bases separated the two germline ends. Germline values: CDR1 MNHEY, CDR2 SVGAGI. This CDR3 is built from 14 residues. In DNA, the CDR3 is TGTGCCAGCAGACGCCAAAGAGGGCCCGGGGAGCTGTTTTTT. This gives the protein CASRRQRGPGELFF.

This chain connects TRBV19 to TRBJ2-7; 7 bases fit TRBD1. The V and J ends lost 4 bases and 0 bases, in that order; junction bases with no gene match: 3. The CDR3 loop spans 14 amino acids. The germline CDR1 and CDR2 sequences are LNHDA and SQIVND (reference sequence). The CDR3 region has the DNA TGTGCCAGTAGTAGGACAGGAGACTCCTACGAGCAGTACTTC. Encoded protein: CASSRTGDSYEQYF.

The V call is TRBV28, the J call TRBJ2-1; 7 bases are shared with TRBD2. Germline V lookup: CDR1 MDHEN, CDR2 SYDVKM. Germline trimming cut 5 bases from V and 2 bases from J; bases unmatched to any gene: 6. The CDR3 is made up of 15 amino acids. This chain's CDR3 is CASSKRGPTYNEQFF. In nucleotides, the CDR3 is TGTGCCAGCAGTAAGCGGGGCCCAACCTACAATGAGCAGTTCTTC.

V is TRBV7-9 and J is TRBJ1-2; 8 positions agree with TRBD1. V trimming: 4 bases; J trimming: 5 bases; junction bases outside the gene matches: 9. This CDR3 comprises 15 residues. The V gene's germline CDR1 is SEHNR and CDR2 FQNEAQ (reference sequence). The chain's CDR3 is CASSSADRERYGYTF. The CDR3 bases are TGTGCCAGCAGCTCTGCGGACAGGGAAAGGTATGGCTACACCTTC.

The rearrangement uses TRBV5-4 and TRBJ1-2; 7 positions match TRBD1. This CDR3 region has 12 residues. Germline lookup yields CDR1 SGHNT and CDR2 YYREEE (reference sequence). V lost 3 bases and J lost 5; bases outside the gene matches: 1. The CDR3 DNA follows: TGTGCCAGCAGCTCACAGGGGTATGGCTACACCTTC. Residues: CASSSQGYGYTF.

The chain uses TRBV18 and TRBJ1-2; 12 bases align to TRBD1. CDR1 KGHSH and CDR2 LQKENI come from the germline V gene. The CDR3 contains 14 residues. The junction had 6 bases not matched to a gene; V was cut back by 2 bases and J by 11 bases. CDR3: CASSPGDRGRRYTF. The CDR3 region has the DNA TGTGCCAGCTCACCAGGGGACAGGGGGCGTCGATACACCTTC.

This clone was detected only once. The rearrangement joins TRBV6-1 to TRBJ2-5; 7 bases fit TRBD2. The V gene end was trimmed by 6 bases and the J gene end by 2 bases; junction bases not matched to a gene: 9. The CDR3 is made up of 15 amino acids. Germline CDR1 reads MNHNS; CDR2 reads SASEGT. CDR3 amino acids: CASSQEPGLQETQYF. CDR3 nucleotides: TGTGCCAGCAGCCAGGAACCGGGACTACAAGAGACCCAGTACTTC.

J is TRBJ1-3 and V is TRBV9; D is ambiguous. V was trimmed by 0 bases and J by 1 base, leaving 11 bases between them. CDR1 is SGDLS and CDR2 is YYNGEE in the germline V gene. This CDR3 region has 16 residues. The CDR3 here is CASSVAGELSGNTIYF. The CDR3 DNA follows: TGTGCCAGCAGCGTAGCCGGGGAGCTATCTGGAAACACCATATATTTT.

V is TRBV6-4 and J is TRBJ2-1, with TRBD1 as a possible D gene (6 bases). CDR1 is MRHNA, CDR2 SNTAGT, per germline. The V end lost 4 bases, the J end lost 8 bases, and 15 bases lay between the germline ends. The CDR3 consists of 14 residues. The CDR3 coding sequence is TGTGCCAGCAGTGTCCAGGGGAACAAGGATGAGCAGTTCTTC. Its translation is CASSVQGNKDEQFF.